The sample holds a few counts of the clone carrying this T cell receptor beta chain. This entry comes from a study of identical twins. Each CDR3 protein gets one entry after TCRdb re-called the 5' RACE reads with MiXCR. This table has roughly 690,000 distinct CDR3 sequences, less than 25% appearing once. The CDR3 is 13 amino acids. Trimming removed 3 bases from V and 4 bases from J; junction bases left unmatched: 2. Germline CDR1 is DFQATT and CDR2 is SNEGSKA (reference sequence). These data were likewise used in another study, on T cells expressing NK-cell markers. That paper states: For 5 to 7 donors, the dominant NKG2C+ clonotypes made up about 1.0-7.5% of their CD8+ T cells.

The source is a woman under 30 in good health. The chain is built from TRBV20-1 and TRBJ2-2, with 7 bases fitting TRBD2. Source material: PBMCs. The CDR3 protein is CSASRTSTGELFF. Written as DNA, the CDR3 is TGCAGTGCTAGTAGGACTAGCACCGGGGAGCTGTTTTTT.